Given below is one T cell receptor (beta chain) in context. The source of the sample is a study of response to subunit inactivated influenza vaccine. TCRdb reprocessed the RT-PCR reads via MiXCR and lists one record per CDR3 protein. Among some 540,000 distinct CDR3 sequences listed, around a quarter were seen once. V gave up 5 bases and J gave up 6 bases, with 17 bases separating them. This CDR3 comprises 14 residues. Per the germline V gene, CDR1 is SGHDT and CDR2 is YYEEEE. These sequences were also reported in another study, on T cells expressing NK-cell markers. That investigation notes: Libraries used 5'RACE template switching adding universal primer site and UMIs. The TCR beta repertoires were obtained from sorted CD3+CD56+NKG2C+, CD3+CD56+NKG2C- and CD3+CD56-NKG2C+ T cells. In several experiments, an anti-gamma-delta TCR antibody restricted sorting to alpha-beta TCR T cells. Researchers report these clonotypes also headed the CD3+CD56-NKG2C+ fraction in four donors.

Sequenced material: CD4+ T cells sorted from PBMCs, taken about 13 days after vaccination. The gene calls are TRBV5-6 and TRBJ1-1; a weak D match, TRBD1 (6 bases). This TCR came from a man aged 50-60 years who received an inactivated influenza vaccine. The CDR3 nucleotides are TGTGCCAGCAGACAGGGTCTTGGGGTGGCTGAAGCTTTCTTT. Amino acid sequence: CASRQGLGVAEAFF.